These 27 T cell receptor beta chains came from one sample sequenced in a study of blood T cell repertoires in COVID-19. Repertoires were generated with immunoSEQ multiplex PCR, while TCRdb's copy carries only in-frame clones and drops some. The repertoire includes 25,000 to 30,000 clones, 80% to 90% of them detected once, and 9% to 10% sits in the top ten. The sequenced sample consisted of peripheral blood. These receptors all come from a human donor in a cohort sampled during active COVID-19.

This chain links TRBV13 with TRBJ2-7, with D perhaps matching TRBD2 (5 bases). The V and J ends lost 5 bases and 6 bases respectively, with 17 bases between them. CDR1 and CDR2 from the germline V gene are PRHDT and FYEKMQ (reference sequence). The CDR3 extends over 14 amino acids. For the CDR3, the DNA is TGTGCCAGCAGCCCGTGGGAGAGGATCTCCGAGCAGTACTTC. Protein: CASSPWERISEQYF.

CDR3 sequence (DNA): TGTGCCAGCAGTGAATGGGGAGGGTTGGACATTCAGTACTTC. This gives the protein CASSEWGGLDIQYF. J is TRBJ2-4 and V is TRBV25-1; 7 bases agree with TRBD2. Trimming cost V 1 base and J 8 bases; bases outside gene matches: 5. Germline values: CDR1 MGHDK, CDR2 SYGVNS. The CDR3 sequence is 14 residues long.

The J gene is TRBJ1-6, the V gene TRBV19, with TRBD1 as a possible D gene (6 bases). Germline values: CDR1 LNHDA, CDR2 SQIVND (reference sequence). V lost 5 bases, J lost 7 bases, and 12 bases lay in between. The CDR3 has 14 amino acids. CDR3 protein: CASSVTGNNSPLHF. Here the CDR3 DNA reads TGTGCCAGTAGTGTAACAGGGAACAATTCACCCCTCCACTTT. Looking up the rest from reference TRBV19 and TRBJ1-6 gives the full variable domain: DGGITQSPKYLFRKEGQNVTLSCEQNLNHDAMYWYRQDPGQGLRLIYYSQIVNDFQKGDIAEGYSVSREKKESFPLTVTSAQKNPTAFYLCASSVTGNNSPLHFGNGTRLTVT.

This sequence joins TRBV4-3 and TRBJ1-6; possibly TRBD1 for D (6 bases). V lost 4 bases, J lost 5 bases, and 15 bases lay in between. This CDR3 spans 16 amino acids. Germline lookup yields CDR1 LGHNA and CDR2 YSLEER. CDR3 protein: CASSPRSGQDNSPLHF. CDR3 bases: TGCGCCAGCAGCCCGCGATCGGGACAAGATAATTCACCCCTCCACTTT.

The CDR3 spells CASLPGGRTEAFF. In DNA form, the CDR3 reads TGTGCCAGCCTACCCGGGGGGCGAACTGAAGCTTTCTTT. V usage is TRBV28 and J usage is TRBJ1-1, with D perhaps matching TRBD1 (6 bases). Germline values: CDR1 MDHEN, CDR2 SYDVKM. The length of the CDR3 is 13 residues. V was pared by 8 bases and J by 5 bases, with 15 bases between. The full variable domain, in which reference TRBV28 and TRBJ1-1 provide the parts outside the CDR3, is DVKVTQSSRYLVKRTGEKVFLECVQDMDHENMFWYRQDPGLGLRLIYFSYDVKMKEKGDIPEGYSVSREKKERFSLILESASTNQTSMYLCASLPGGRTEAFFGQGTRLTVV.

This clone has only one observation. CDR3 in amino acids: CASSQVDKPYEQYF. CDR3 DNA: TGTGCCAGCAGCCAAGTCGACAAACCCTACGAGCAGTACTTC. The chain couples TRBV4-2 to TRBJ2-7; D uncertain. The CDR3 extends over 14 amino acids. V was shortened by 1 base and J by 2 bases, with 9 bases between the two germline ends. Germline assignment: CDR1 LGHNA and CDR2 YNFKEQ.

This chain uses TRBV10-3 with TRBJ2-3; D perhaps matches TRBD1 (5 bases). The CDR3 is made up of 12 amino acids. Germline lookup yields CDR1 ENHRY and CDR2 SYGVKD. V was clipped by 4 bases and J by 5 bases, with 7 bases between them. The CDR3: CAISVQEDTQYF. The CDR3 DNA sequence: TGTGCCATCAGTGTACAGGAAGATACGCAGTATTTT.

This clone was recorded a few times. V gene TRBV7-2 combines with J gene TRBJ2-6; no firm D call. The ends were cut back, 4 bases at V and 0 bases at J, with 10 bases in the middle. The CDR3 runs 16 residues. Germline-derived CDR1 and CDR2 are SGHTA and FQGNSA. CDR3: CASSSEVLSGANVLTF. Written as DNA, the CDR3 is TGTGCCAGCAGCTCCGAGGTCCTCTCTGGGGCCAACGTCCTGACTTTC.

This chain connects TRBV7-8 to TRBJ1-5; possible D gene TRBD1, 6 bases. The CDR3 runs 17 residues. V lost 5 bases and J 9 bases, leaving 26 bases between the germline ends. Germline lookup yields CDR1 SGHVS and CDR2 FQNEAQ. CDR3 DNA: TGTGCCAGCAGCCCGTTTAATGGGGGCCTTAATCAGGGGCCCCAGCATTTT. Translation: CASSPFNGGLNQGPQHF.

The CDR3 DNA follows: TGTGCCAGCTCACCTACTCCGACACCAGGAAACACCATATATTTT. Amino acids: CASSPTPTPGNTIYF. This chain uses TRBV18 with TRBJ1-3; no clear D. The CDR3 is 15 residues long. The V gene's germline CDR1 is KGHSH and CDR2 LQKENI. Deletions cut 3 bases from V and 4 bases from J, with 13 bases between. The full variable domain, its missing parts supplied by reference TRBV18 and TRBJ1-3, is NAGVMQNPRHLVRRRGQEARLRCSPMKGHSHVYWYRQLPEEGLKFMVYLQKENIIDESGMPKERFSAEFPKEGPSILRIQQVVRGDSAAYFCASSPTPTPGNTIYFGEGSWLTVV.

The chain joins TRBV7-2 to TRBJ1-5; D possibly corresponds to TRBD1 (5 bases). Per the germline V gene, CDR1 is SGHTA and CDR2 is FQGNSA. This CDR3 comprises 15 residues. V was shortened by 2 bases and J by 5 bases, with 13 bases between the two germline ends. The CDR3 DNA sequence: TGTGCCAGCAGCTTATATAAGGGGCGGCATCAGCCCCAGCATTTT. Protein product: CASSLYKGRHQPQHF.

The chain combines TRBV19 with TRBJ2-2; TRBD2 might be the D (5 bases). Germline CDR1 reads LNHDA; CDR2 reads SQIVND (reference sequence). This CDR3 region has 17 residues. Trimming cost V 6 bases and J 7 bases, with 24 bases left between them. CDR3 residues: CASSPFPREQSDGELFF. The CDR3 bases are TGTGCCAGTAGCCCATTTCCAAGGGAGCAGTCGGACGGGGAGCTGTTTTTT.

This chain joins TRBV11-2 and TRBJ2-2; TRBD2 is a possible D gene (6 bases). Germline CDR1 reads SGHAT; CDR2 reads FQNNGV. The V gene lost 5 bases and the J gene lost 0 bases, with 13 bases spanning the gap. This CDR3 has 16 amino acids. CDR3 coding DNA: TGTGCCAGCAGCGAAAGGACTAATACGAACACCGGGGAGCTGTTTTTT. This codes for CASSERTNTNTGELFF. Based on the CDR3 plus reference TRBV11-2 and TRBJ2-2, the full variable domain is EAGVAQSPRYKIIEKRQSVAFWCNPISGHATLYWYQQILGQGPKLLIQFQNNGVVDDSQLPKDRFSAERLKGVDSTLKIQPAKLEDSAVYLCASSERTNTNTGELFFGEGSRLTVL.

The rearrangement links TRBV9 to TRBJ2-7; 7 nucleotides agree with TRBD1. V was clipped by 4 bases and J by 2 bases; unmatched bases: 9. CDR3 size: 15 residues. CDR1 and CDR2 from the germline V gene are SGDLS and YYNGEE. As DNA, the CDR3 is TGTGCCAGCAGCCCCAGCACAGGGGTTACCTACGAGCAGTACTTC. Encoded protein: CASSPSTGVTYEQYF.

This clone has only one observation. The chain combines TRBV7-2 with TRBJ1-2; the D is unclear. The CDR3 sequence is 14 residues long. V gave up 1 base and J gave up 4 bases, with 10 bases separating them. The germline V gene has CDR1 SGHTA and CDR2 FQGNSA. The CDR3 region is CASSLGNPGYGYTF. CDR3 nucleotide sequence: TGTGCCAGCAGCTTAGGGAACCCGGGCTATGGCTACACCTTC.

The chain is built from TRBV25-1 and TRBJ2-1, with 8 bases fitting TRBD2. Germline V CDR1 and CDR2: MGHDK, SYGVNS. V shed 5 bases, J shed 5 bases, and the junction held 2 bases outside the gene matches. The CDR3 contains 13 residues. As DNA, the CDR3 is TGTGCCAGCAGTTTCGGGGGGGACAATGAGCAGTTCTTC. This codes for CASSFGGDNEQFF.

The gene calls are TRBV5-1 and TRBJ2-3; perhaps TRBD2 as D (6 bases). CDR3 length: 14 residues. Germline CDR1 is SGHRS and CDR2 is YFSETQ. Trimming took 7 bases from V and 1 from J, leaving 13 bases between them. The CDR3 DNA is TGCGCCAGCCGAGGAGGGGCTGGCACAGATACGCAGTATTTT. As protein: CASRGGAGTDTQYF.

The CDR3 nucleotides read TGTGCCAGCAGCCAAGTAGCGGGGGTTAGCACAGATACGCAGTATTTT. Translating it yields CASSQVAGVSTDTQYF. The rearrangement links TRBV4-2 to TRBJ2-3, with TRBD2 identical over 9 bases. This CDR3 has 16 residues. The V gene's germline CDR1 is LGHNA and CDR2 YNFKEQ. With 1 base clipped from V and 0 bases from J, the junction kept 2 bases outside the gene matches.

The chain couples TRBV6-6 to TRBJ1-6, with 8 bases aligning to TRBD1. The length of the CDR3 is 15 residues. J was trimmed by 7 bases and V by 6 bases; bases with no gene match: 8. The germline V gene has CDR1 MNHNY and CDR2 SVGAGI (reference sequence). Written as DNA, the CDR3 is TGTGCCAGCAGGGCCGGACAGGGCGCCAATTCACCCCTCCACTTT. Amino acids: CASRAGQGANSPLHF.

In DNA form, the CDR3 reads TGCGCCAGCCCACGGACAGGGGAGGACACTGAAGCTTTCTTT. As protein: CASPRTGEDTEAFF. This sequence joins TRBV23-1 and TRBJ1-1; 9 bases match TRBD1. TRBV23-1 is sorted into the ORF group, with uncertain function. With 8 bases clipped from V and 3 bases from J, the junction kept 7 bases outside the gene matches. The CDR3 is made up of 14 amino acids.

The J gene is TRBJ1-2, the V gene TRBV18; TRBD1 matches at 9 bases. V lost 4 bases and J lost 4; bases outside the gene matches: 7. The CDR3 has 15 amino acids. Germline CDR1 reads KGHSH; CDR2 reads LQKENI. The CDR3 protein is CASSQPGQGSYGYTF. DNA of the CDR3: TGTGCCAGCTCACAACCGGGACAGGGATCCTATGGCTACACCTTC.

The rearrangement joins TRBV3-1 (or the pseudogene TRBV3-2) to TRBJ2-2; D remains unclear. In germline, CDR1 is LGHDT, CDR2 YNNKEL (reference sequence). This CDR3 contains 13 residues. V was pared by 4 bases and J by 4 bases, with 7 bases between. The CDR3 nucleotides are TGTGCCAGCAGCCGAGCTAGCACCGGGGAGCTGTTTTTT. This gives the protein CASSRASTGELFF.

The rearrangement joins TRBV10-3 to TRBJ1-6, with D possibly matching TRBD1 (5 bases). V lost 0 bases and J 5 bases, leaving 11 bases between the germline ends. Germline V gives CDR1 ENHRY, CDR2 SYGVKD. This CDR3 has 16 amino acids. The CDR3 is CAISESGVRDNSPLHF. The CDR3 DNA follows: TGTGCCATCAGTGAGTCAGGGGTTCGGGATAATTCACCCCTCCACTTT.

V and J are TRBV27 and TRBJ2-3, with D tentatively TRBD1 (6 bases). V lost 4 bases, J lost 3 bases, and 11 bases lay in between. The germline V gene encodes CDR1 MNHEY and CDR2 SMNVEV (reference sequence). This CDR3 spans 14 amino acids. CDR3 sequence reads: CASSSGDRTDTQYF. The CDR3 DNA reads TGTGCCAGCAGTTCAGGGGATAGGACAGATACGCAGTATTTT.

About this clone itself: This sample includes further DNA sequences coding for the same CDR3. This sequence joins TRBV28 and TRBJ1-1; 9 bases are shared with TRBD1. CDR1 MDHEN and CDR2 SYDVKM come from the germline V gene. The length of the CDR3 is 16 residues. The J segment lost 1 base and the V segment lost 5 bases, leaving 8 bases of the junction unmatched. CDR3 DNA: TGTGCCAGCAGTCTATTGGGGACAGGGTGGAACACTGAAGCTTTCTTT. Translated, it gives CASSLLGTGWNTEAFF.

The rearrangement links TRBV24-1 to TRBJ1-3; D remains ambiguous. Per the germline V gene, CDR1 is KGHDR and CDR2 is SFDVKD. The CDR3 is 14 amino acids. Trimming removed 3 bases from V and 4 bases from J, with 9 bases in between. In DNA, the CDR3 is TGTGCCACCAGTGATCCCTGGCAGGGAAACACCATATATTTT. It specifies CATSDPWQGNTIYF.

The chain has TRBV4-2 and TRBJ2-3; 11 nucleotides align to TRBD2. Germline lookup yields CDR1 LGHNA and CDR2 YNFKEQ. CDR3 size: 18 residues. The V gene end was trimmed by 1 base and the J gene end by 2 bases; junction bases not matched to a gene: 8. DNA of the CDR3: TGTGCCAGCAGCCAAGGTACGACTAGCGGGGATAACACAGATACGCAGTATTTT. It specifies CASSQGTTSGDNTDTQYF.